The 18 T cell receptor beta chains below were found in one sample sequenced in a study of cytomegalovirus exposure and HLA in healthy donors. Generated by immunoSEQ multiplex PCR, the TCRdb table keeps only in-frame clones and is missing some. The data contain 130,000 to 150,000 clones, 70% to 90% of them singletons. The sample taken for sequencing was PBMCs. Source of these receptors: a woman aged 25 to 45 in good health and CMV-seropositive.

The chain links TRBV2 to TRBJ1-2; perhaps TRBD1 as D (6 bases). V dropped 5 bases and J dropped 2 bases, with 9 bases sitting between them. Germline V lookup: CDR1 SNHLY, CDR2 FYNNEI. The CDR3 has 13 residues. CDR3 residues: CASSPDSNYGYTF. In DNA form, the CDR3 reads TGTGCCAGCAGTCCGGACAGCAACTATGGCTACACCTTC.

The rearrangement links TRBV7-2 to TRBJ1-2, with TRBD1 matching 8 bases. CDR1 SGHTA and CDR2 FQGNSA come from the germline V gene. This CDR3 contains 15 residues. Trimming took 5 bases from V and 2 from J; bases not matched to a gene: 7. The CDR3 DNA reads TGTGCCAGCAGCGCCGACAGGGGACGGAACTATGGCTACACCTTC. It codes for CASSADRGRNYGYTF.

The chain has TRBV7-2 and TRBJ2-5; weak D call: TRBD2 (7 bases). Per the germline V gene, CDR1 is SGHTA and CDR2 is FQGNSA. This CDR3 comprises 15 residues. V lost 8 bases, J lost 5 bases, and 21 bases lay in between. The CDR3, as DNA: TGTGCCAGCGAAGAGTTTGGGGGGGGCACGGAGACCCAGTACTTC. It is translated as CASEEFGGGTETQYF.

J is TRBJ2-1 and V is TRBV7-2, with 16 nucleotides matching TRBD2. The V gene end was trimmed by 6 bases and the J gene end by 9 bases; junction bases not matched to a gene: 5. The CDR3 is 15 amino acids. Germline-derived CDR1 and CDR2 are SGHTA and FQGNSA. The CDR3 sequence is CASRGLAGGPSEQFF. CDR3 DNA sequence: TGTGCCAGCAGGGGACTAGCGGGGGGGCCAAGTGAGCAGTTCTTC.

V usage is TRBV19 and J usage is TRBJ1-3; 8 nucleotides match TRBD1. The CDR3 is 15 amino acids. CDR1 and CDR2 from the germline V gene are LNHDA and SQIVND (reference sequence). Trimming removed 7 bases from V and 4 bases from J; junction bases left unmatched: 9. The CDR3: CASTPDRAAGNTIYF. The CDR3 nucleotides are TGTGCCAGTACCCCGGACAGGGCGGCCGGAAACACCATATATTTT.

V and J are TRBV27 and TRBJ2-7, with TRBD1 matching 7 bases. The CDR3 runs to 16 residues. V shed 2 bases, J shed 2 bases, and the junction held 9 bases outside the gene matches. The germline V gene encodes CDR1 MNHEY and CDR2 SMNVEV (reference sequence). CDR3 protein: CASSLAGTALAYEQYF. The CDR3 DNA reads TGTGCCAGCAGTTTAGCCGGGACAGCGCTCGCCTACGAGCAGTACTTC.

A single count supports this clone. The J gene is TRBJ1-6, the V gene TRBV6-4; 10 nucleotides agree with TRBD1. The CDR3 runs 14 residues. Germline CDR1 MRHNA, CDR2 SNTAGT. Losses at the gene ends were 3 bases for V and 8 bases for J; bases not matched to a gene: 1. The CDR3 loop reads CASSETGGYSPLHF. The CDR3 DNA is TGTGCCAGCAGTGAGACAGGGGGCTATTCACCCCTCCACTTT.

The CDR3: CASRRTSGIYNEQFF. The CDR3 nucleotides read TGTGCCAGCAGGCGGACTAGCGGGATATACAATGAGCAGTTCTTC. The V and J genes are TRBV28 and TRBJ2-1; 12 bases line up with TRBD2. CDR3 length equals 15 residues. With 6 bases clipped from V and 4 bases from J, the junction kept 4 bases outside the gene matches. Germline V gene data show CDR1 as MDHEN and CDR2 as SYDVKM.

The chain has TRBV11-2 and TRBJ2-7, with 8 nucleotides matching TRBD2. Germline V CDR1 and CDR2: SGHAT, FQNNGV. V shed 0 bases and J 13 bases; nucleotides not matched to a gene: 8. This CDR3 region has 13 residues. This CDR3 is CASSLDQLAVHYF. CDR3 in DNA: TGTGCCAGCAGCTTAGATCAACTAGCGGTGCACTACTTC.

V is TRBV27 and J is TRBJ2-3; D remains unclear. Trimming shortened V by 2 bases and J by 3 bases, and 9 bases separated the two germline ends. Germline V gene lookup returns CDR1 MNHEY and CDR2 SMNVEV (reference sequence). This CDR3 has 14 residues. The CDR3 spells CASSLGTKTDTQYF. The CDR3 bases are TGTGCCAGCAGTTTAGGAACTAAAACAGATACGCAGTATTTT.

As DNA, the CDR3 is TGTGCCAGCAGCTTAGGGGCACGGAGCAATCAGCCCCAGCATTTT. It encodes CASSLGARSNQPQHF. This chain links TRBV7-2 with TRBJ1-5; D is ambiguous. The CDR3 length is 15 residues. Germline V CDR1 and CDR2: SGHTA, FQGNSA. Between the trimmed V and J ends, which lost 1 base and 1 base, there was a span of 8 bases.

This sequence joins TRBV7-9 and TRBJ2-2; a possible D gene is TRBD1 (7 bases). Deletions cut 1 base from V and 5 bases from J, with 17 bases between. The germline gives CDR1 SEHNR, CDR2 FQNEAQ (reference sequence). This CDR3 has 17 residues. The CDR3: CASSLELGQAGTGELFF. The CDR3 nucleotides are TGTGCCAGCAGCTTAGAGCTCGGACAGGCGGGAACCGGGGAGCTGTTTTTT.

The CDR3 loop reads CASSEARQGGIGNTIYF. CDR3 DNA sequence: TGTGCCAGCAGTGAAGCAAGACAGGGCGGAATTGGAAACACCATATATTTT. The chain is built from TRBV2 and TRBJ1-3; 7 bases are a match to TRBD1. Losses at the gene ends were 0 bases for V and 3 bases for J; bases not matched to a gene: 8. The V gene's germline CDR1 is SNHLY and CDR2 FYNNEI. The CDR3 has 17 residues. Using reference TRBV2 and TRBJ1-3 for the parts outside the CDR3, the full variable domain is EPEVTQTPSHQVTQMGQEVILRCVPISNHLYFYWYRQILGQKVEFLVSFYNNEISEKSEIFDDQFSVERPDGSNFTLKIRSTKLEDSAMYFCASSEARQGGIGNTIYFGEGSWLTVV.

The chain joins TRBV6-1 to TRBJ2-5; TRBD2 aligns across 13 bases. The ends lost 6 bases at V and 0 bases at J; junction bases unmatched: 1. CDR1 is MNHNS and CDR2 is SASEGT in the germline V gene. The CDR3 spans 15 residues. The DNA for the CDR3 is TGTGCCAGCAGGACTAGCGGGGGGTACCAAGAGACCCAGTACTTC. It translates to CASRTSGGYQETQYF.

The rearrangement uses TRBV19 and TRBJ2-7; a weak D match, TRBD2 (6 bases). The germline CDR1 and CDR2 sequences are LNHDA and SQIVND (reference sequence). This CDR3 region has 14 residues. V lost 4 bases to trimming and J lost 3 bases, with 13 bases between them. This chain's CDR3 is CASSRAGLNYEQYF. The CDR3 coding sequence is TGTGCCAGTAGTAGGGCGGGACTCAACTACGAGCAGTACTTC.

This chain connects TRBV7-2 to TRBJ2-7, with D possibly TRBD2 on 6 matching bases. Looked up from germline, CDR1 is SGHTA and CDR2 is FQGNSA. Trimming removed 2 bases from V and 6 bases from J, with 8 bases in between. CDR3 length: 12 residues. For the CDR3, the DNA is TGTGCCAGCAGCTTATCGGGGGTCGAGCAGTACTTC. Translation gives CASSLSGVEQYF.

The chain uses TRBV4-1 and TRBJ1-6; D is perhaps TRBD1 (5 bases). This CDR3 region has 15 residues. Deletions cut 1 base from V and 3 bases from J, with 7 bases between. Germline V lookup: CDR1 MGHRA, CDR2 YSYEKL. CDR3 protein: CASSQGGFYNSPLHF. The CDR3 DNA is TGCGCCAGCAGCCAAGGGGGCTTCTATAATTCACCCCTCCACTTT.

The J gene is TRBJ1-2, the V gene TRBV6-6; 7 bases are shared with TRBD1. The CDR3 consists of 14 residues. V was pared by 6 bases and J by 8 bases, with 12 bases of the junction left unmatched. CDR1 and CDR2 from the germline V gene are MNHNY and SVGAGI (reference sequence). CDR3 DNA sequence: TGTGCCAGCAGCGGACGACAGGGAACAGGGGGCTACACCTTC. Its protein product is CASSGRQGTGGYTF.